The next 32 T cell receptor beta chains were all read from a single sample in a study of T-cell memory formation after mild COVID-19. From the 5' RACE reads, TCRdb called clonotypes with MiXCR, one entry per CDR3 protein. The data show about 560,000 distinct CDR3 sequences, with 15% to 20% seen just once and 8.1% held by the top ten. Source material: PBMCs or a T cell subset sorted from them (not recorded which). These receptors all stem from an adult woman who had mild COVID-19 (a few samples of this study predate the infection). Cell type and time point are not known.

There are a few counts of this clonotype. The CDR3 region is CSARDTLNTEAFF. CDR3 DNA: TGCAGTGCTAGAGACACCCTGAACACTGAAGCTTTCTTT. The rearrangement joins TRBV20-1 to TRBJ1-1; D not certain. Germline V gene sequence: CDR1 DFQATT, CDR2 SNEGSKA (reference sequence). V dropped 0 bases and J dropped 0 bases, with 5 bases sitting between them. The CDR3 loop spans 13 amino acids.

This clonotype was seen more than once but under ten times. The chain has TRBV6-1 and TRBJ1-2; 8 bases match TRBD1. In germline, CDR1 is MNHNS, CDR2 SASEGT. This CDR3 is built from 17 residues. The junction had 8 bases not matched to a gene; V was cut back by 2 bases and J by 0 bases. Written as DNA, the CDR3 is TGTGCCAGCAGTGAATTCGTTGGACAGGGCTCTAACTATGGCTACACCTTC. The encoded protein is CASSEFVGQGSNYGYTF.

The V and J genes are TRBV14 and TRBJ2-2, with D unclear. Trimming stripped 0 bases from V and 4 bases from J, with 9 bases between. Germline-derived CDR1 and CDR2 are SGHDN and FVKESK. The CDR3 is made up of 15 amino acids. CDR3 region: CASSQDTAVTGELFF. The CDR3 DNA sequence: TGTGCCAGCAGCCAAGATACGGCGGTCACCGGGGAGCTGTTTTTT. The variable domain in full, with the rest retrieved from reference TRBV14 and TRBJ2-2, is EAGVTQFPSHSVIEKGQTVTLRCDPISGHDNLYWYRRVMGKEIKFLLHFVKESKQDESGMPNNRFLAERTGGTYSTLKVQPAELEDSGVYFCASSQDTAVTGELFFGEGSRLTVL.

The table lists this clonotype with a few counts. The chain combines TRBV7-3 with TRBJ2-2; D is uncertain. The V end was cut by 2 bases, the J end by 4 bases, with 8 bases between. Germline CDR1 is SGHTA and CDR2 is FQGTGA. The CDR3 loop spans 14 amino acids. The CDR3 DNA is TGTGCCAGCAGCTTATCCACTACCACCGGGGAGCTGTTTTTT. Its protein product is CASSLSTTTGELFF.

This clonotype showed up just a few times. The rearrangement uses TRBV12-3 or TRBV12-4 and TRBJ2-7; D tentatively reads TRBD1 or TRBD2 (6 bases each). Between the trimmed V and J ends, which lost 6 bases and 4 bases, there was a span of 22 bases. The CDR3 loop spans 16 amino acids. The CDR3 loop reads CASSGGRTPTLYEQYF. The CDR3 DNA sequence: TGTGCCAGCAGCGGGGGCCGCACCCCGACCCTTTACGAGCAGTACTTC.

This clonotype was picked up many times. This rearrangement joins TRBV30 to TRBJ1-5, with D maybe TRBD1 (6 bases). Trimming took 2 bases from V and 5 from J, leaving 10 bases between them. Germline values: CDR1 GTSNPN, CDR2 SVGIG (reference sequence). The length of the CDR3 is 13 residues. DNA of the CDR3: TGTGCCTGGAGTAGGGGGATCGATCAGCCCCAGCATTTT. Translating gives CAWSRGIDQPQHF.

The J gene is TRBJ1-2, the V gene TRBV6-5, with unresolved D. V was pared by 6 bases and J by 2 bases, with 13 bases between. Germline V CDR1 and CDR2: MNHEY, SVGAGI. This CDR3 comprises 14 residues. The CDR3 bases are TGTGCCAGCAGGGGTTGGGAGATGAACTATGGCTACACCTTC. Amino acids: CASRGWEMNYGYTF.

The V call is TRBV12-3 or TRBV12-4, the J call TRBJ2-7; 14 nucleotides line up with TRBD2. With 8 bases clipped from V and 1 base from J, the junction kept 4 bases outside the gene matches. This CDR3 has 15 amino acids. The CDR3 DNA reads as TGTGCCAGCCAGCGACTAGCGGGAGGGTCCTACGAGCAGTACTTC. Translating gives CASQRLAGGSYEQYF.

This clonotype was seen only a few times. The V and J genes are TRBV7-6 and TRBJ2-3; D uncertain. The length of the CDR3 is 11 residues. Per the germline V gene, CDR1 is SGHVS and CDR2 is FNYEAQ. Trimming left V 5 bases short and J 7 bases short, with 7 bases between. CDR3 nucleotides: TGTGCCAGCAGCGAACGCTATACGCAGTATTTT. This codes for CASSERYTQYF.

This clonotype was counted ten times or more. This sequence joins TRBV11-2 and TRBJ2-4; TRBD2 matches at 10 bases. The ends lost 6 bases at V and 7 bases at J; junction bases unmatched: 9. This CDR3 is built from 15 residues. Germline CDR1 is SGHAT and CDR2 is FQNNGV. Written as DNA, the CDR3 is TGTGCCAGCAGTTCCCTAGCGGGAGCGCTGAACATTCAGTACTTC. This translates into CASSSLAGALNIQYF. Full variable domain (rest looked up from reference TRBV11-2 and TRBJ2-4): EAGVAQSPRYKIIEKRQSVAFWCNPISGHATLYWYQQILGQGPKLLIQFQNNGVVDDSQLPKDRFSAERLKGVDSTLKIQPAKLEDSAVYLCASSSLAGALNIQYFGAGTRLSVL.

In its sample, this clonotype was seen a few times. The chain links TRBV6-2 or TRBV6-3 to TRBJ1-6; D ambiguous. This CDR3 comprises 12 residues. V was clipped by 7 bases and J by 7 bases, with 8 bases between them. CDR1 is MNHEY and CDR2 is SVGEGT in the germline V gene. The CDR3 spells CASNLQNSPLHF. CDR3 nucleotides: TGTGCCAGCAACCTACAGAATTCACCCCTCCACTTT.

The chain is built from TRBV12-3 or TRBV12-4 and TRBJ1-2; TRBD1 is a possible D gene (6 bases). Deletions cut 3 bases from V and 5 bases from J, with 13 bases between. The CDR3 runs to 14 residues. The CDR3, as DNA: TGTGCCAGCAGTTTGGTCAGGGGCTGGTATGGCTACACCTTC. Protein: CASSLVRGWYGYTF.

This clonotype was counted a few times. The chain joins TRBV7-9 to TRBJ2-7, with D hard to call. Germline assignment: CDR1 SEHNR and CDR2 FQNEAQ (reference sequence). Trimming cost V 1 base and J 3 bases, with 10 bases left between them. The CDR3 has 14 amino acids. CDR3 nucleotide sequence: TGTGCCAGCAGCTTAGGACGTTTTGACTACGAGCAGTACTTC. Protein: CASSLGRFDYEQYF.

This clonotype was detected only a few times. The CDR3 region has the DNA TGTGCCAGCAAGGCCAGGGGGATAAACACCATATATTTT. Its protein product is CASKARGINTIYF. The V gene is TRBV7-9, the J gene TRBJ1-3; 7 nucleotides agree with TRBD1. The length of the CDR3 is 13 residues. CDR1 and CDR2 from the germline V gene are SEHNR and FQNEAQ (reference sequence). The J segment lost 6 bases and the V segment lost 7 bases, leaving 6 bases of the junction unmatched.

This chain joins TRBV27 and TRBJ1-5; D unresolved. Germline V gives CDR1 MNHEY, CDR2 SMNVEV (reference sequence). This CDR3 region has 13 residues. V was clipped by 4 bases and J by 4 bases, with 8 bases between them. DNA for the CDR3: TGTGCCAGCAGTTGGAACGGAAATCAGCCCCAGCATTTT. Encoded protein: CASSWNGNQPQHF.

A single count supports this clonotype. Germline and junction disagree at one end, which may indicate a read error. The chain has TRBV13 and TRBJ2-3; 11 bases agree with TRBD2. Germline CDR1 and CDR2: PRHDT and FYEKMQ (reference sequence). The CDR3 spans 16 residues. The CDR3 here is CASSTLAGGPADPQYF. The CDR3 DNA reads as TGTGCCAGCAGCACATTAGCGGGAGGGCCGGCAGATCCGCAGTATTTT.

The chain is built from TRBV25-1 and TRBJ1-2; 7 bases agree with TRBD1. The germline gives CDR1 MGHDK, CDR2 SYGVNS. The junction had 5 bases not matched to a gene; V was cut back by 2 bases and J by 8 bases. The CDR3 totals 13 residues. CDR3 DNA sequence: TGTGCCAGCAGTGAACCGGGACAGAAAGGCTACACCTTC. Residues: CASSEPGQKGYTF.

This chain uses TRBV24-1 with TRBJ2-2, with a weak D call TRBD2 (6 bases). The CDR3 loop spans 13 amino acids. Trimming stripped 7 bases from V and 3 bases from J, with 8 bases between. Germline V gene lookup returns CDR1 KGHDR and CDR2 SFDVKD. In DNA form, the CDR3 reads TGTGCCACCAGGGGACTGTACACCGGGGAGCTGTTTTTT. Translation: CATRGLYTGELFF.

This clonotype was counted between two and nine times. The chain combines TRBV21-1 with TRBJ2-7; the table calls TRBD1, which could not be checked here. TRBV21-1 is classified as a pseudogene. The CDR3 totals 15 residues. Written as DNA, the CDR3 is TGTGCCAGCAGCAACCCGGGACACCGGGCCTACGAGCAGTACTTC. Translated, it gives CASSNPGHRAYEQYF.

In nucleotides, the CDR3 is TGTGCCAGCAAGGGCTTTGTTAGTTCCCGCGGACTGGTTGGCGAGCAGTACTTC. It encodes CASKGFVSSRGLVGEQYF. The chain has TRBV27 and TRBJ2-7; tentatively, D is TRBD2 (5 bases). V lost 7 bases and J lost 6, with 31 bases in between. CDR1 and CDR2 (germline): MNHEY, SMNVEV (reference sequence). The CDR3 length is 18 residues.

This clonotype has more than one count but fewer than ten. This chain uses TRBV12-3 or TRBV12-4 with TRBJ1-6, with D hard to call. Trimming pared 2 bases from V and 7 bases from J, leaving 12 bases between. The CDR3 contains 15 residues. CDR3 protein: CASSLSGSRNSPLHF. The CDR3 coding sequence is TGTGCCAGCAGTTTATCCGGGTCTAGGAATTCACCCCTCCACTTT.

J is TRBJ2-6 and V is TRBV3-1, with 8 bases lining up with TRBD1. The ends lost 6 bases at V and 3 bases at J; junction bases unmatched: 10. From germline, CDR1 is LGHDT and CDR2 YNNKEL (reference sequence). There are 17 residues in the CDR3. This chain's CDR3 is CASSMTGARYGANVLTF. CDR3 nucleotides: TGTGCCAGCAGTATGACAGGGGCGCGTTATGGGGCCAACGTCCTGACTTTC.

The chain combines TRBV12-3 or TRBV12-4 with TRBJ2-1; tentatively, D is TRBD1 or TRBD2 (5 bases each). V gave up 6 bases and J gave up 5 bases, with 14 bases separating them. CDR3 length equals 14 residues. The CDR3 coding sequence is TGTGCCAGCAGAATGGGACCGGTTAACAATGAGCAGTTCTTC. Translation: CASRMGPVNNEQFF.

Turning to this clonotype: This may come from a read error, since a much larger clone is one base off. The CDR3 here is CASSYSSDSGILTDTQYF. The CDR3 DNA reads as TGTGCCAGCAGTTACTCGAGTGATAGCGGAATCCTCACAGATACGCAGTATTTT. The V gene is TRBV6-5, the J gene TRBJ2-3, with TRBD2 as a possible D gene (6 bases). V was pared by 0 bases and J by 2 bases, with 18 bases between. Germline V gene lookup returns CDR1 MNHEY and CDR2 SVGAGI. The CDR3 is 18 amino acids.

This clonotype was found a few times. This chain uses TRBV7-2 with TRBJ2-3; no clear D. The CDR3 is made up of 13 amino acids. Germline V lookup: CDR1 SGHTA, CDR2 FQGNSA. The V gene lost 1 base and the J gene lost 5 bases, with 7 bases spanning the gap. The CDR3 here is CASSLEVGDTQYF. Written as DNA, the CDR3 is TGTGCCAGCAGCTTAGAGGTGGGAGATACGCAGTATTTT.

This clonotype was seen a handful of times. V and J are TRBV7-8 and TRBJ1-5; no clear D gene. Trimming removed 5 bases from V and 3 bases from J, with 11 bases in between. The CDR3 runs to 14 residues. Germline V gives CDR1 SGHVS, CDR2 FQNEAQ. DNA of the CDR3: TGTGCCAGCAGCCCGATCGGCAACAATCAGCCCCAGCATTTT. The encoded protein is CASSPIGNNQPQHF. The full variable domain, in which reference TRBV7-8 and TRBJ1-5 provide the parts outside the CDR3, is GAGVSQSPRYKVAKRGQDVALRCDPISGHVSLFWYQQALGQGPEFLTYFQNEAQLDKSGLPSDRFFAERPEGSVSTLKIQRTQQEDSAVYLCASSPIGNNQPQHFGDGTRLSIL.

This clonotype was picked up a small number of times. The chain uses TRBV2 and TRBJ2-3, with no clear D. The germline V gene has CDR1 SNHLY and CDR2 FYNNEI. V was shortened by 0 bases and J by 9 bases, with 16 bases between the two germline ends. The CDR3 is 15 residues long. The CDR3 coding sequence is TGTGCCAGCAGTGAAGCGAGGACCCCGCTAACCACGCAGTATTTT. Translating it yields CASSEARTPLTTQYF. The full variable domain, its missing parts supplied by reference TRBV2 and TRBJ2-3, is EPEVTQTPSHQVTQMGQEVILRCVPISNHLYFYWYRQILGQKVEFLVSFYNNEISEKSEIFDDQFSVERPDGSNFTLKIRSTKLEDSAMYFCASSEARTPLTTQYFGPGTRLTVL.

This clonotype came up a few times. V is TRBV7-9 and J is TRBJ2-5; 7 bases align to TRBD2. From germline, CDR1 is SEHNR and CDR2 FQNEAQ (reference sequence). V gave up 8 bases and J gave up 3 bases; unmatched junction bases: 15. The CDR3 consists of 16 residues. The chain's CDR3 is CASSSGMGGTEETQYF. The CDR3 DNA reads TGTGCCAGCTCGTCCGGGATGGGGGGGACCGAAGAGACCCAGTACTTC.

V gene TRBV4-2 combines with J gene TRBJ1-1; maybe TRBD1 (5 bases). V shed 0 bases and J shed 0 bases, with 11 bases lying between them. The CDR3 sequence is 16 residues long. In germline, CDR1 is LGHNA, CDR2 YNFKEQ. The CDR3 coding sequence is TGTGCCAGCAGCCAAGATCTTAAGGGGATGAACACTGAAGCTTTCTTT. Its protein product is CASSQDLKGMNTEAFF.

The chain combines TRBV4-3 with TRBJ2-7; D could derive from TRBD1 or TRBD2 (5 bases each). Trimming cost V 0 bases and J 4 bases, with 16 bases left between them. The CDR3 consists of 16 residues. Germline lookup yields CDR1 LGHNA and CDR2 YSLEER. The CDR3 DNA sequence: TGCGCCAGCAGCCAAGAATACGGGACGGCGAGTTACGAGCAGTACTTC. It specifies CASSQEYGTASYEQYF.

This clonotype has only a few counts. This chain connects TRBV12-3 or TRBV12-4 to TRBJ2-5; TRBD2 matches 11 bases. Trimming took 2 bases from V and 3 from J; bases not matched to a gene: 2. This CDR3 is built from 15 residues. In DNA form, the CDR3 reads TGTGCCAGCAGTTTAAATAGCGGGGGGGAAGAGACCCAGTACTTC. It translates to CASSLNSGGEETQYF.

This clonotype was observed a few times. This chain connects TRBV7-6 to TRBJ1-2; 7 positions match TRBD1. The germline CDR1 and CDR2 sequences are SGHVS and FNYEAQ. CDR3 length: 16 amino acids. The ends lost 5 bases at V and 8 bases at J; junction bases unmatched: 17. Here the CDR3 reads CASSIFGTASLGGYTF. For the CDR3, the DNA is TGTGCCAGCAGCATCTTCGGGACAGCTTCTCTGGGAGGCTACACCTTC.